The clone carrying this T cell receptor (beta chain) was observed at least ten times. The sample is drawn from a study of Graves' ophthalmopathy and Graves' hyperthyroidism. This CDR3 region has 14 residues. V trimming: 5 bases; J trimming: 4 bases; junction bases outside the gene matches: 3. Germline assignment: CDR1 SEHNR and CDR2 FQNEAQ (reference sequence). Amplifying from RNA transcripts, the study obtained TCR beta CDR3 regions. The authors performed first-round RT-PCR with HTBI primers and then a second-round multiplex PCR. Each CDR3 protein gets one entry after TCRdb re-called the multiplex PCR reads with MiXCR. Of approximately 700,000 distinct CDR3 sequences listed, approximately 40% are singletons.

This sequence was found in an adult man with Graves' ophthalmopathy. V and J are TRBV7-9 and TRBJ1-4; 8 bases line up with TRBD1. The sequenced sample consisted of peripheral blood. CDR3 sequence (DNA): TGTGCCAGCAGCCCAGGGGGCGGTAATGAAAAACTGTTTTTT. Protein product: CASSPGGGNEKLFF.